These T cell receptor beta chains were read from a single sample in a study of T cell repertoires in cytomegalovirus infection. TCRdb fed the reads into MiXCR, producing one record per CDR3 protein. The top ten clones hold 6.5% to 10% of a sample with hundreds of thousands of distinct CDR3 sequences, 20% to 25% of them seen once. The source material was CD8+ T cells from PBMCs. All receptors derive from a human donor in good health (CMV status not recorded). Some clones in this sample may be carry-over from other donors' samples. CDR3s include the opening cysteine and the closing phenylalanine or tryptophan. Fields, in order: D gene, clone size, J gene, V gene, CDR3 length, CDR3 protein, CDR3 DNA. A D gene is named only where the DNA matches it firmly. Only some rows state a clone size, as once, few, many or a class for expanded clones.

D gene: NA; clone size: many; J gene: TRBJ1-2; V gene: TRBV7-9; CDR3 length: 10; CDR3 protein: CASSSNGYTF; CDR3 DNA: TGTGCCAGCAGCTCGAATGGCTACACCTTC
D gene: NA; clone size: NA; J gene: TRBJ2-1; V gene: TRBV28; CDR3 length: 11; CDR3 protein: CASSPGTLWFF; CDR3 DNA: TGTGCCAGCAGCCCGGGGACGTTATGGTTCTTC
D gene: NA; clone size: NA; J gene: TRBJ2-1; V gene: TRBV5-1; CDR3 length: 14; CDR3 protein: CASSLDPGADEQFF; CDR3 DNA: TGCGCCAGCAGCTTGGATCCGGGGGCGGACGAGCAGTTCTTC
D gene: NA; clone size: NA; J gene: TRBJ1-1; V gene: TRBV6-2/TRBV6-3; CDR3 length: 21; CDR3 protein: CASKSAGTIKWIGSGNTEAFF; CDR3 DNA: TGTGCCAGCAAATCCGCCGGGACTATAAAATGGATAGGCTCAGGGAACACTGAAGCTTTCTTT
D gene: TRBD2; clone size: few; J gene: TRBJ2-1; V gene: TRBV20-1; CDR3 length: 17; CDR3 protein: CSAGVGLAGGFYNEQFF; CDR3 DNA: TGCAGTGCTGGAGTGGGACTAGCGGGGGGTTTCTACAATGAGCAGTTCTTC
D gene: NA; clone size: NA; J gene: TRBJ2-1; V gene: TRBV25-1; CDR3 length: 11; CDR3 protein: CASSDRHEQFF; CDR3 DNA: TGTGCCAGCAGTGATAGACATGAGCAGTTCTTC
D gene: NA; clone size: few; J gene: TRBJ1-5; V gene: TRBV28; CDR3 length: 14; CDR3 protein: CASAYREGNQPQHF; CDR3 DNA: TGTGCCAGCGCATACAGGGAGGGCAATCAGCCCCAGCATTTT
D gene: NA; clone size: few; J gene: TRBJ2-5; V gene: TRBV28; CDR3 length: 15; CDR3 protein: CASVRVLGHQETQYF; CDR3 DNA: TGTGCCAGCGTACGGGTGTTAGGGCACCAAGAGACCCAGTACTTC
D gene: NA; clone size: NA; J gene: TRBJ2-7; V gene: TRBV2; CDR3 length: 12; CDR3 protein: CASSDSRGEQYF; CDR3 DNA: TGTGCCAGCAGTGATTCCCGTGGGGAGCAGTACTTC
D gene: TRBD1; clone size: many; J gene: TRBJ2-1; V gene: TRBV7-2; CDR3 length: 14; CDR3 protein: CAILRDSLYNEQFF; CDR3 DNA: TGTGCCATACTCCGGGACAGTTTGTACAATGAGCAGTTCTTC
D gene: TRBD2; clone size: few; J gene: TRBJ2-2; V gene: TRBV29-1; CDR3 length: 15; CDR3 protein: CSVPVAGGPTGELFF; CDR3 DNA: TGCAGCGTCCCGGTAGCGGGGGGGCCCACCGGGGAGCTGTTTTTT
D gene: NA; clone size: few; J gene: TRBJ2-2; V gene: TRBV6-4; CDR3 length: 17; CDR3 protein: CASSEHFLLPNTGELFF; CDR3 DNA: TGTGCCAGCAGTGAACACTTCCTTTTACCGAACACCGGGGAGCTGTTTTTT
D gene: NA; clone size: few; J gene: TRBJ1-2; V gene: TRBV28; CDR3 length: 15; CDR3 protein: CASSPYPEGYYGYTF; CDR3 DNA: TGTGCCAGCAGTCCCTACCCTGAGGGATACTATGGCTACACCTTC
D gene: TRBD2; clone size: many; J gene: TRBJ2-3; V gene: TRBV7-6; CDR3 length: 14; CDR3 protein: CASSSSGGPDTQYF; CDR3 DNA: TGTGCCAGCAGCTCTAGCGGGGGCCCAGATACGCAGTATTTT
D gene: NA; clone size: few; J gene: TRBJ1-2; V gene: TRBV7-9; CDR3 length: 17; CDR3 protein: CASSHPSGDLVGFGYTF; CDR3 DNA: TGTGCCAGCAGCCACCCCTCCGGGGATCTCGTGGGTTTTGGCTACACCTTC
D gene: TRBD2; clone size: few; J gene: TRBJ2-7; V gene: TRBV29-1; CDR3 length: 14; CDR3 protein: CSVMTSGVTYEQYF; CDR3 DNA: TGCAGCGTCATGACTAGCGGGGTTACCTACGAGCAGTACTTC
D gene: NA; clone size: many; J gene: TRBJ1-6; V gene: TRBV7-9; CDR3 length: 14; CDR3 protein: CASDGGRSNSPLHF; CDR3 DNA: TGTGCCAGCGACGGGGGTCGGAGTAATTCACCCCTCCACTTT
D gene: TRBD2; clone size: NA; J gene: TRBJ2-6; V gene: TRBV29-1; CDR3 length: 16; CDR3 protein: CSVLSGGGPGANVLTF; CDR3 DNA: TGCAGCGTCTTATCCGGGGGGGGCCCTGGGGCCAACGTCCTGACTTTC
D gene: TRBD1; clone size: few; J gene: TRBJ2-1; V gene: TRBV20-1; CDR3 length: 14; CDR3 protein: CSARDGQAANEQFF; CDR3 DNA: TGCAGTGCTAGAGATGGACAGGCAGCCAATGAGCAGTTCTTC
D gene: NA; clone size: NA; J gene: TRBJ1-2; V gene: TRBV12-5; CDR3 length: 14; CDR3 protein: CASGPGLGGNGYTF; CDR3 DNA: TGTGCTAGTGGTCCCGGTCTCGGGGGAAATGGCTACACCTTC
D gene: NA; clone size: NA; J gene: TRBJ1-1; V gene: TRBV29-1; CDR3 length: 17; CDR3 protein: CSVVTWVGGSVHTEAFF; CDR3 DNA: TGCAGCGTTGTAACGTGGGTTGGTGGGTCGGTCCACACTGAAGCTTTCTTT
D gene: NA; clone size: many; J gene: TRBJ1-2; V gene: TRBV7-9; CDR3 length: 16; CDR3 protein: CASSGGGGRGGFGYTF; CDR3 DNA: TGTGCCAGCAGCGGAGGCGGGGGCCGCGGTGGTTTTGGCTACACCTTC
D gene: NA; clone size: NA; J gene: TRBJ1-1; V gene: TRBV20-1; CDR3 length: 16; CDR3 protein: CSARGTAMAFTTEAFF; CDR3 DNA: TGCAGTGCTAGAGGCACAGCGATGGCCTTCACGACTGAAGCTTTCTTT
D gene: NA; clone size: many; J gene: TRBJ2-1; V gene: TRBV7-9; CDR3 length: 14; CDR3 protein: CASSVQRPENEQFF; CDR3 DNA: TGTGCCAGCAGCGTCCAGAGGCCAGAAAATGAGCAGTTCTTC
D gene: NA; clone size: few; J gene: TRBJ1-1; V gene: TRBV29-1; CDR3 length: 12; CDR3 protein: CSATPANTEAFF; CDR3 DNA: TGCAGCGCGACACCGGCGAACACTGAAGCTTTCTTT
D gene: NA; clone size: NA; J gene: TRBJ2-7; V gene: TRBV4-1; CDR3 length: 16; CDR3 protein: CASSHLEDRSSYEQYF; CDR3 DNA: TGCGCCAGCAGCCATTTGGAAGACAGGAGCTCCTACGAGCAGTACTTC
D gene: NA; clone size: many; J gene: TRBJ2-1; V gene: TRBV20-1; CDR3 length: 14; CDR3 protein: CSARGGSPYNEQFF; CDR3 DNA: TGCAGTGCTAGGGGGGGTAGTCCCTACAATGAGCAGTTCTTC
D gene: TRBD1; clone size: many; J gene: TRBJ2-7; V gene: TRBV7-2; CDR3 length: 14; CDR3 protein: CASGTGPDSDEQYF; CDR3 DNA: TGTGCCAGCGGGACAGGGCCTGATAGTGACGAGCAGTACTTC
D gene: TRBD1; clone size: once; J gene: TRBJ2-2; V gene: TRBV5-1; CDR3 length: 19; CDR3 protein: CASSFYSIGDSRITGELFF; CDR3 DNA: TGCGCCAGCAGCTTTTACTCCATAGGGGACAGTCGTATTACCGGGGAGCTGTTTTTT